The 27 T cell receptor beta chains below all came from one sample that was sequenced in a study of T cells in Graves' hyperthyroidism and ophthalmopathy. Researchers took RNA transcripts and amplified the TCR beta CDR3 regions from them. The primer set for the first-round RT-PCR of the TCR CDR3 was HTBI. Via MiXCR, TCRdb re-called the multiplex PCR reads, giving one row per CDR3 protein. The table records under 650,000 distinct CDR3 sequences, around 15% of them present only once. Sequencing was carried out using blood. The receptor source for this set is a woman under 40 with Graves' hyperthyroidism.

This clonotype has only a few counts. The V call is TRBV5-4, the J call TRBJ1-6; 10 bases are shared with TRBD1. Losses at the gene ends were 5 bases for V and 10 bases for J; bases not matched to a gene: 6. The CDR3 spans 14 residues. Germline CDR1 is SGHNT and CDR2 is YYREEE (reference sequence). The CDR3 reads CASSPGTGESPLHF. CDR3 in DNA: TGTGCCAGCAGTCCCGGGACAGGGGAATCACCCCTCCACTTT.

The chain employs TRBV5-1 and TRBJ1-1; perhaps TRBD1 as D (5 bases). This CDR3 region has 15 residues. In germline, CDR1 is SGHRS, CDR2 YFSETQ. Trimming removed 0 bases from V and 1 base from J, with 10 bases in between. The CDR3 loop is CASSLVGAQNTEAFF. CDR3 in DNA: TGCGCCAGCAGCTTGGTTGGGGCCCAGAACACTGAAGCTTTCTTT.

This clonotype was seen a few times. The CDR3 loop reads CASSEVWEGNYGYTF. Written as DNA, the CDR3 is TGTGCCAGCAGTGAGGTTTGGGAGGGAAACTATGGCTACACCTTC. The chain employs TRBV25-1 and TRBJ1-2, with unresolved D. The V and J ends lost 3 bases and 2 bases respectively, with 13 bases between them. CDR1 is MGHDK and CDR2 is SYGVNS in the germline V gene. The length of the CDR3 is 15 residues.

The CDR3 nucleotides read TGTGCCAGCAGCTCGGGGACTAGCGGGAGCTACAATGAGCAGTTCTTC. Its protein is CASSSGTSGSYNEQFF. V and J are TRBV7-9 and TRBJ2-1, with TRBD2 identical over 14 bases. CDR3 length equals 16 residues. Germline V lookup: CDR1 SEHNR, CDR2 FQNEAQ (reference sequence). V lost 4 bases and J lost 3; bases outside the gene matches: 2.

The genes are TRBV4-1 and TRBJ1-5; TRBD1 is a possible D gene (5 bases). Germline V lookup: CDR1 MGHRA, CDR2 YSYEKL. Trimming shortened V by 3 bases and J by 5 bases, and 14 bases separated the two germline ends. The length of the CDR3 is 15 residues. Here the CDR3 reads CASSQKGLPDQPQHF. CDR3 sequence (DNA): TGCGCCAGCAGCCAGAAGGGACTACCAGATCAGCCCCAGCATTTT.

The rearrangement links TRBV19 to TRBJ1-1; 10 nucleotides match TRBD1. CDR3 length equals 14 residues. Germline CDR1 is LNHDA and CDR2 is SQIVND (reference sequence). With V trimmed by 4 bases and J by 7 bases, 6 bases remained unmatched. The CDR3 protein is CASSKTGGSFEAFF. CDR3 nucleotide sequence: TGTGCCAGTAGTAAGACAGGGGGCTCGTTTGAAGCTTTCTTT.

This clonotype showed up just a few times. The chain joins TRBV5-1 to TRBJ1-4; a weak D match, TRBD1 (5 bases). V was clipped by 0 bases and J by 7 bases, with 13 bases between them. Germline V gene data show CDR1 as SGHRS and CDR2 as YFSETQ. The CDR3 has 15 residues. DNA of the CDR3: TGCGCCAGCAGCTTGGGTGGCGGGGACGTTGAAAAACTGTTTTTT. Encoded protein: CASSLGGGDVEKLFF.

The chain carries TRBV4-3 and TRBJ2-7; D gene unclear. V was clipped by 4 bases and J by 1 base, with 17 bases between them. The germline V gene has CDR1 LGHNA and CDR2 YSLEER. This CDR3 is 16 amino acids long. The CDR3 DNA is TGCGCCAGCAGCCCCCCACTCGATTCCACGTCCTACGAGCAGTACTTC. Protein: CASSPPLDSTSYEQYF.

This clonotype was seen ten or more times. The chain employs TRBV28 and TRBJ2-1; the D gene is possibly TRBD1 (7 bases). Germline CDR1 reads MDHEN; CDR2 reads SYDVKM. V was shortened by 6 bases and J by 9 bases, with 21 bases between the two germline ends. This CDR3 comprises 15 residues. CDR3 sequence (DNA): TGTGCCAGCAGGCAGACAGGGACGTTGGGGGGTGAGCAGTTCTTC. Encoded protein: CASRQTGTLGGEQFF.

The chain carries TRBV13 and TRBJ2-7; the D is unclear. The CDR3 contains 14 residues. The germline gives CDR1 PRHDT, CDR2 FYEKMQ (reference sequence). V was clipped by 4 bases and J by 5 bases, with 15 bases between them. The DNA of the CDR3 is TGTGCCAGCAGCTCCCTGAGGCGAGCCCACGAGCAGTACTTC. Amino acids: CASSSLRRAHEQYF.

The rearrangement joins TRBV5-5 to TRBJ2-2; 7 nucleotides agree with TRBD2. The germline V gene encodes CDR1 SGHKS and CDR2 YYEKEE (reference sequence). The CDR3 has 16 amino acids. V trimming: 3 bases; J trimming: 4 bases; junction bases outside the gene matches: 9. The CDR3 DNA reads TGTGCCAGCAGCTGGTTAGGGGAGGGCCCCACCGGGGAGCTGTTTTTT. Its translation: CASSWLGEGPTGELFF. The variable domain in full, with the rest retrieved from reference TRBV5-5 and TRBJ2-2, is DAGVTQSPTHLIKTRGQQVTLRCSPISGHKSVSWYQQVLGQGPQFIFQYYEKEERGRGNFPDRFSARQFPNYSSELNVNALLLGDSALYLCASSWLGEGPTGELFFGEGSRLTVL.

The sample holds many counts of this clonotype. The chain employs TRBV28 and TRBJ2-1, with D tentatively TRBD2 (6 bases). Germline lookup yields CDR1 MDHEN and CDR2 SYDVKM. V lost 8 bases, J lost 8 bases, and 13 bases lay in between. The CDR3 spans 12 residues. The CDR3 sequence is CASLREDHEQFF. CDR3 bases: TGTGCCAGCCTAAGGGAGGATCATGAGCAGTTCTTC.

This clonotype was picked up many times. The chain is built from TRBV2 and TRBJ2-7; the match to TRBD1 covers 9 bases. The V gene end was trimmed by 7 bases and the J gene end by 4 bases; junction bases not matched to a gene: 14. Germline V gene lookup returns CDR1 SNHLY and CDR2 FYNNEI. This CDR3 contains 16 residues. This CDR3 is CASTLPPGQGTYEQYF. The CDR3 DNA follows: TGTGCCAGCACTCTCCCCCCGGGACAGGGAACGTACGAGCAGTACTTC.

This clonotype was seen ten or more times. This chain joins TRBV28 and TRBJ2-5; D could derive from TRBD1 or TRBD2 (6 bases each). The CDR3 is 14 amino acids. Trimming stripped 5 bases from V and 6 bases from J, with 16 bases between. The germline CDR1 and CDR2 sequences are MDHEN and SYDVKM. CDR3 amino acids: CASSNIGGAKTQYF. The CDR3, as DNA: TGTGCCAGCAGTAACATCGGGGGCGCAAAGACCCAGTACTTC.

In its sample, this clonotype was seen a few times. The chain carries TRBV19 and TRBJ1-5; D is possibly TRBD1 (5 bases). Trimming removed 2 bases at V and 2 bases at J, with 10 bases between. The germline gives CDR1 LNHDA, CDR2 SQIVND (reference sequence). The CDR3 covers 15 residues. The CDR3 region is CASSIWEQGNQPQHF. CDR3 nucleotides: TGTGCCAGTAGTATATGGGAACAGGGCAATCAGCCCCAGCATTTT.

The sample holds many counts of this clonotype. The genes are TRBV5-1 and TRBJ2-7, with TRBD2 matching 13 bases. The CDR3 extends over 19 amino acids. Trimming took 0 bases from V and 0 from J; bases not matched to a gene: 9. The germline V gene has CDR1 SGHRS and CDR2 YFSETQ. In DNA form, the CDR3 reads TGCGCCAGCAGCTTGGGGGGACTAGCGGGAAGGCCGAGCTCCTACGAGCAGTACTTC. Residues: CASSLGGLAGRPSSYEQYF.

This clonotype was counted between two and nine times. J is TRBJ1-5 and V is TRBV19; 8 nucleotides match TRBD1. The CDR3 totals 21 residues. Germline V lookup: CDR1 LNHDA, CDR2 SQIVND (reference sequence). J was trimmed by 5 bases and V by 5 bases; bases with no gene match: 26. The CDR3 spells CASSSREKPGQGAFRHQPQHF. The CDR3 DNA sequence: TGTGCCAGTAGTTCGCGGGAGAAACCGGGGCAGGGGGCGTTCCGCCATCAGCCCCAGCATTTT.

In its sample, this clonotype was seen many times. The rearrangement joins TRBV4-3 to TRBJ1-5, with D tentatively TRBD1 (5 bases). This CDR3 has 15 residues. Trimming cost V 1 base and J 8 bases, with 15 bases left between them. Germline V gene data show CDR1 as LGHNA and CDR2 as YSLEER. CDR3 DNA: TGCGCCAGCAGCCAAGGAATCGGAAGGGGCGAGCCCCAGCATTTT. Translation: CASSQGIGRGEPQHF.

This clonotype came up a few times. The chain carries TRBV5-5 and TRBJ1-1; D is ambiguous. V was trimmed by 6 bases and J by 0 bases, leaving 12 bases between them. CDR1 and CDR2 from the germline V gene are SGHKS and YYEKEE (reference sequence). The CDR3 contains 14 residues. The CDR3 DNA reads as TGTGCCAGCATACACCTACCCCTGAACACTGAAGCTTTCTTT. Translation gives CASIHLPLNTEAFF.

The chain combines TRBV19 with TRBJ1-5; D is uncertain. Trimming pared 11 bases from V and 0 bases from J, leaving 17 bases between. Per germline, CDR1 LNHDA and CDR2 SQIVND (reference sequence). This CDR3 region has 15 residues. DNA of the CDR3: TGTGCCTCCCTCCCAATTTTTTATAGCAATCAGCCCCAGCATTTT. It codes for CASLPIFYSNQPQHF.

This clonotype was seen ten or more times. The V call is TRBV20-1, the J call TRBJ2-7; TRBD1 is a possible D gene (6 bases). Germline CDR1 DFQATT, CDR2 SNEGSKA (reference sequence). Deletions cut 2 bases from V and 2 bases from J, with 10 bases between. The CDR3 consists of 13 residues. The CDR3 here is CSARQGSTYEQYF. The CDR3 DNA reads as TGCAGTGCTAGACAGGGGTCGACCTACGAGCAGTACTTC.

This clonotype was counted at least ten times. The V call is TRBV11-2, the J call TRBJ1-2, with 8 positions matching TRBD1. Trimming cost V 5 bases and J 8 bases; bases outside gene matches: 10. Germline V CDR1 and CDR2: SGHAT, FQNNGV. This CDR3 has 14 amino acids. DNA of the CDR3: TGTGCCAGCAGCCTACGGACAGGGTCTCGAGGCTACACCTTC. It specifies CASSLRTGSRGYTF.

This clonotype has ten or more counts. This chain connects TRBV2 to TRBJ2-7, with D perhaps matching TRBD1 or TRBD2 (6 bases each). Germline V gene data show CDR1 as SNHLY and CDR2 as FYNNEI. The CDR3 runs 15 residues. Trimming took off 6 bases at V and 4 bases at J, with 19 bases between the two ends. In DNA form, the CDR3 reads TGTGCCAGCAGATCTTGGGGGGCGGTGAGTTACGAGCAGTACTTC. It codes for CASRSWGAVSYEQYF.

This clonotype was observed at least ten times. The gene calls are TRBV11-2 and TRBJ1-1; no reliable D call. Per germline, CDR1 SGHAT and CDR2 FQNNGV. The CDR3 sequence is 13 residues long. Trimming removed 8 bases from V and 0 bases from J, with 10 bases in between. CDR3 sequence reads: CASSAHLNTEAFF. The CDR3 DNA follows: TGTGCCAGCTCTGCCCATTTGAACACTGAAGCTTTCTTT.

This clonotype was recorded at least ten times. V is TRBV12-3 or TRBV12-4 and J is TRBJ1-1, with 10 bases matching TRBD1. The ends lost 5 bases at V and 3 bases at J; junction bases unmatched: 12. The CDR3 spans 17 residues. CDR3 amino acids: CASSEKRDRGSHTEAFF. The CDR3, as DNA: TGTGCCAGCAGTGAAAAACGGGACAGGGGATCCCACACTGAAGCTTTCTTT.

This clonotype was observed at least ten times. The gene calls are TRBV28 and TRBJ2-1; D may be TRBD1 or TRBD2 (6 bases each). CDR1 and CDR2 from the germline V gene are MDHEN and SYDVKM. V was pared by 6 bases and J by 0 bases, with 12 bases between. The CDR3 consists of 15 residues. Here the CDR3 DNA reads TGTGCCAGCAGGCGAGGGGGGAGCTCCTACAATGAGCAGTTCTTC. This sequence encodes CASRRGGSSYNEQFF. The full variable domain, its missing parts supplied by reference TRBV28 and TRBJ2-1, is DVKVTQSSRYLVKRTGEKVFLECVQDMDHENMFWYRQDPGLGLRLIYFSYDVKMKEKGDIPEGYSVSREKKERFSLILESASTNQTSMYLCASRRGGSSYNEQFFGPGTRLTVL.

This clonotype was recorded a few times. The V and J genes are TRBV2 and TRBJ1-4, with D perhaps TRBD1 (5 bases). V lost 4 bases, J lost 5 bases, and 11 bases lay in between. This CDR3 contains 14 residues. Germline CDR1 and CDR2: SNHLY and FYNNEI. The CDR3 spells CASSAGLRNEKLFF. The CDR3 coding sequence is TGTGCCAGCAGTGCGGGACTCCGGAATGAAAAACTGTTTTTT.